This record covers a single T cell receptor (beta chain). Antigen unknown. The data belong to a study of T cells in Graves' hyperthyroidism and ophthalmopathy. Turning to the study itself: Before any treatment, at initial diagnosis, peripheral blood was collected.

RNA transcripts yielded amplified TCR beta CDR3 regions. Researchers ran a first-round RT-PCR on the TCR CDR3 using the HTBI primer set. TCRdb called the multiplex PCR reads again in MiXCR, with one record for every CDR3 protein. This table holds 300,000 to 500,000 distinct CDR3 sequences, over 12% found once. Each diagnosis was grounded in clinical symptoms, serum thyroxine and TRAb, thyroid ultrasound, and orbital computed tomography. V was pared by 10 bases and J by 2 bases, with 8 bases of the junction left unmatched. CDR1 and CDR2 from the germline V gene are MNHNS and SASEGT. There are 13 residues in the CDR3. The study, taken as a whole, reports: Model-based prediction identified ophthalmopathy a median about 7 months prior to its onset.

Sequencing was carried out using blood. The TCR sequence derives from a man in his forties or fifties with Graves' ophthalmopathy. The V and J genes are TRBV6-1 and TRBJ2-7; 7 nucleotides line up with TRBD2. DNA for the CDR3: TGTGCCACCATGGGGGGGTACCCCTACGAGCAGTACTTC. Translation gives CATMGGYPYEQYF.